The 23 T cell receptor beta chains below all came from one sample that was sequenced in a study of graft-versus-host responses after intestinal transplantation. TCRdb's copy holds only in-frame clones and misses some; the assay was immunoSEQ multiplex PCR. The sample holds about 22,000 clones, about 55% seen once. This specimen consisted of alloreactive CD4+ T cells from a mixed lymphocyte reaction culture, obtained before intestinal transplant. Subset denoted: CFSE-low proliferating T cells sorted from approximately 6-day pre-transplant mixed lymphocyte reaction (GvH or HvG direction). These receptors were collected from a human patient who received an intestinal transplant.

This clone was seen a handful of times. The rearrangement uses TRBV5-4 and TRBJ1-1; TRBD1 matches 9 bases. Germline-derived CDR1 and CDR2 are SGHNT and YYREEE (reference sequence). The CDR3 length is 14 residues. J was trimmed by 4 bases and V by 0 bases; bases with no gene match: 1. CDR3 bases: TGTGCCAGCAGCTTGGTACAGGGGGCCACTGAAGCTTTCTTT. It is translated as CASSLVQGATEAFF.

In this sample, this clone turned up a few times. The rearrangement links TRBV7-2 to TRBJ2-7, with 9 bases aligning to TRBD1. The V gene end was trimmed by 6 bases and the J gene end by 2 bases; junction bases not matched to a gene: 8. Looked up from germline, CDR1 is SGHTA and CDR2 is FQGNSA. There are 15 residues in the CDR3. The CDR3 DNA follows: TGTGCCAGCAGTACCCCGGGACAGGGACCCTACGAGCAGTACTTC. As protein: CASSTPGQGPYEQYF.

The genes are TRBV6-1 and TRBJ2-1, with 7 bases fitting TRBD1. Germline loops: CDR1 MNHNS, CDR2 SASEGT. The CDR3 has 15 amino acids. Trimming cost V 1 base and J 10 bases; bases outside gene matches: 10. CDR3 in amino acids: CASSEGTTGNNEQFF. CDR3 coding DNA: TGTGCCAGCAGTGAAGGTACGACAGGGAATAACGAGCAGTTCTTC.

The chain employs TRBV14 and TRBJ2-7; tentatively, D is TRBD1 (6 bases). Trimming stripped 5 bases from V and 2 bases from J, with 10 bases between. The CDR3 contains 13 residues. The germline V gene has CDR1 SGHDN and CDR2 FVKESK. As DNA, the CDR3 is TGTGCCAGCAGCAATTGGACAGCCTACGAGCAGTACTTC. Translating gives CASSNWTAYEQYF. The full variable domain, with the rest looked up from reference TRBV14 and TRBJ2-7, is EAGVTQFPSHSVIEKGQTVTLRCDPISGHDNLYWYRRVMGKEIKFLLHFVKESKQDESGMPNNRFLAERTGGTYSTLKVQPAELEDSGVYFCASSNWTAYEQYFGPGTRLTVT.

The chain carries TRBV5-1 and TRBJ2-3, with TRBD2 matching 14 bases. In germline, CDR1 is SGHRS, CDR2 YFSETQ. The junction had 12 bases not matched to a gene; V was cut back by 3 bases and J by 0 bases. There are 20 residues in the CDR3. The CDR3 nucleotides are TGCGCCAGCAGCTCTAGACTAGCGGGGGGGATACCATCTAGCACAGATACGCAGTATTTT. Its translation: CASSSRLAGGIPSSTDTQYF.

The chain combines TRBV30 with TRBJ1-2, with unresolved D. Germline V gene lookup returns CDR1 GTSNPN and CDR2 SVGIG (reference sequence). This CDR3 has 15 amino acids. Trimming took off 3 bases at V and 5 bases at J, with 19 bases between the two ends. The CDR3 is CAWSPPETMAYGYTF. Written as DNA, the CDR3 is TGTGCCTGGAGCCCTCCTGAGACAATGGCGTATGGCTACACCTTC.

The CDR3 reads CASTPNWSGELFF. Here the CDR3 DNA reads TGTGCCAGCACCCCTAATTGGTCCGGGGAGCTGTTTTTT. The V gene is TRBV6-6, the J gene TRBJ2-2; no clear D gene. V was shortened by 7 bases and J by 6 bases, with 12 bases between the two germline ends. CDR1 is MNHNY and CDR2 is SVGAGI in the germline V gene (reference sequence). This CDR3 contains 13 residues.

The sample holds a few counts of this clone. The chain employs TRBV7-2 and TRBJ2-3; possible D gene TRBD2, 6 bases. The CDR3 is made up of 19 amino acids. Trimming took 0 bases from V and 4 from J, leaving 23 bases between them. Germline V lookup: CDR1 SGHTA, CDR2 FQGNSA. The CDR3, as DNA: TGTGCCAGCAGCTTAGCAGTTATAGCAGGAGGGAAATTTGCAGATACGCAGTATTTT. It translates to CASSLAVIAGGKFADTQYF.

The chain recombines TRBV6-1 with TRBJ2-7; D possibly corresponds to TRBD1 (6 bases). Looked up from germline, CDR1 is MNHNS and CDR2 is SASEGT. Trimming cost V 0 bases and J 12 bases, with 15 bases left between them. The CDR3 loop spans 13 amino acids. The CDR3 region is CASSEAIQGLRYF. For the CDR3, the DNA is TGTGCCAGCAGTGAAGCGATACAGGGCCTTCGGTACTTC.

This clone occurred a few times. The rearrangement links TRBV6-5 to TRBJ1-2, with TRBD1 as a possible D gene (6 bases). V lost 4 bases to trimming and J lost 8 bases, with 14 bases between them. This CDR3 spans 13 amino acids. CDR1 and CDR2 from the germline V gene are MNHEY and SVGAGI. The CDR3 spells CASSSGHAGGYTF. The CDR3 DNA sequence: TGTGCCAGCAGTTCGGGACACGCTGGCGGCTACACCTTC.

The J gene is TRBJ2-1, the V gene TRBV6-5; 8 bases line up with TRBD2. J was trimmed by 2 bases and V by 2 bases; bases with no gene match: 5. The germline V gene has CDR1 MNHEY and CDR2 SVGAGI. The length of the CDR3 is 16 residues. The CDR3 sequence: CASSYALAGTYNEQFF. CDR3 sequence (DNA): TGTGCCAGCAGTTACGCCCTAGCGGGCACCTACAATGAGCAGTTCTTC.

The chain links TRBV9 to TRBJ1-3; 8 positions agree with TRBD1. The CDR3 totals 15 residues. The V segment lost 3 bases and the J segment 1 base; nucleotides outside the gene matches: 3. Germline CDR1 SGDLS, CDR2 YYNGEE. CDR3 sequence (DNA): TGTGCCAGCAGCGCGGACAGGGCTTCTGGAAACACCATATATTTT. The encoded protein is CASSADRASGNTIYF.

This clone was seen just once. J is TRBJ1-2 and V is TRBV5-4, with D possibly being TRBD1 (5 bases). Germline V lookup: CDR1 SGHNT, CDR2 YYREEE (reference sequence). V was clipped by 5 bases and J by 6 bases, with 17 bases between them. The CDR3 runs 14 residues. CDR3 nucleotide sequence: TGTGCCAGCAGAAGGGACTTGACTGGAGATGGCTACACCTTC. Translation gives CASRRDLTGDGYTF.

The V and J genes are TRBV14 and TRBJ2-7; a possible D gene is TRBD1 (5 bases). The V end was cut by 4 bases, the J end by 1 base, with 20 bases between. The CDR3 has 17 amino acids. Germline V gene data show CDR1 as SGHDN and CDR2 as FVKESK. The CDR3 loop reads CASSPPRGTGISYEQYF. CDR3 DNA: TGTGCCAGCAGCCCTCCTAGAGGTACAGGAATTTCCTACGAGCAGTACTTC. Drawing the rest from reference TRBV14 and TRBJ2-7, the complete variable domain is EAGVTQFPSHSVIEKGQTVTLRCDPISGHDNLYWYRRVMGKEIKFLLHFVKESKQDESGMPNNRFLAERTGGTYSTLKVQPAELEDSGVYFCASSPPRGTGISYEQYFGPGTRLTVT.

This clone has only a few counts. This rearrangement joins TRBV10-3 to TRBJ2-7, with unresolved D. The CDR3 has 14 residues. Germline-derived CDR1 and CDR2 are ENHRY and SYGVKD. Trimming pared 0 bases from V and 1 base from J, leaving 7 bases between. The CDR3 loop reads CAISESVRSYEQYF. In DNA form, the CDR3 reads TGTGCCATCAGTGAGTCGGTGCGGTCCTACGAGCAGTACTTC.

J is TRBJ1-5 and V is TRBV19; no firm D call. With 2 bases removed from V and 6 bases from J, the gap between germline ends came to 11 bases. CDR1 is LNHDA and CDR2 is SQIVND in the germline V gene (reference sequence). The CDR3 length is 14 residues. CDR3 in amino acids: CASSIQALGQPQHF. The DNA of the CDR3 is TGTGCCAGTAGTATACAAGCCCTTGGTCAGCCCCAGCATTTT.

V is TRBV28 and J is TRBJ1-4, with D uncertain. V was pared by 6 bases and J by 10 bases, with 15 bases between. This CDR3 region has 13 residues. The germline gives CDR1 MDHEN, CDR2 SYDVKM. CDR3 nucleotide sequence: TGTGCCAGCAGGAAATTTTGGGAGAGAAAACTGTTTTTT. Translated, it gives CASRKFWERKLFF.

This clone showed up just a few times. The V and J genes are TRBV6-4 and TRBJ2-1; D unclear. Trimming cost V 5 bases and J 9 bases, with 14 bases left between them. The CDR3 covers 13 residues. The germline CDR1 and CDR2 sequences are MRHNA and SNTAGT. CDR3 in amino acids: CASSPEIGFEQFF. The CDR3 DNA reads TGTGCCAGCAGTCCCGAAATTGGCTTTGAGCAGTTCTTC.

This clone was found a few times. This chain joins TRBV27 and TRBJ1-1; tentative D call: TRBD1 (5 bases). CDR3 length: 11 amino acids. CDR1 is MNHEY and CDR2 is SMNVEV in the germline V gene (reference sequence). With 7 bases removed from V and 10 bases from J, the gap between germline ends came to 13 bases. In DNA form, the CDR3 reads TGTGCCAGCAAGGGGTACATTGGAGCTTTCTTT. This encodes CASKGYIGAFF.

This chain joins TRBV16 and TRBJ2-1; D gene uncertain. The germline V and J ends were trimmed by 1 base and 0 bases, with 13 bases remaining between them. The V gene's germline CDR1 is KGHSY and CDR2 FQNENV. The CDR3 sequence is 17 residues long. The CDR3, as DNA: TGTGCCAGCAGCCAATGGGCCCAACCCACCTCCTACAATGAGCAGTTCTTC. Translating it yields CASSQWAQPTSYNEQFF.

The table lists this clone with a few counts. The CDR3: CAISESQGAGGYTF. The CDR3 bases are TGTGCCATCAGTGAGTCACAGGGGGCGGGAGGCTACACCTTC. This chain joins TRBV10-3 and TRBJ1-2; TRBD1 aligns across 9 bases. There are 14 residues in the CDR3. V dropped 0 bases and J dropped 8; count of bases not matched to a gene: 4. The germline V gene has CDR1 ENHRY and CDR2 SYGVKD.

The rearrangement uses TRBV5-1 and TRBJ2-1; 8 bases are a match to TRBD2. Trimming removed 3 bases from V and 3 bases from J; junction bases left unmatched: 5. Germline V gives CDR1 SGHRS, CDR2 YFSETQ. The CDR3 length is 15 residues. The CDR3 is CASSSGLASYNEQFF. DNA of the CDR3: TGCGCCAGCAGCTCAGGACTAGCTAGCTACAATGAGCAGTTCTTC.

The J gene is TRBJ2-3, the V gene TRBV28; 8 nucleotides agree with TRBD2. V was pared by 4 bases and J by 0 bases, with 9 bases of the junction left unmatched. CDR1 is MDHEN, CDR2 SYDVKM, per germline. The CDR3 runs to 17 residues. For the CDR3, the DNA is TGTGCCAGCAGTTCCCTACCTTTAGCGGGGAGCACAGATACGCAGTATTTT. Translating gives CASSSLPLAGSTDTQYF.